In this sample, the clone carrying this TCR beta chain turned up a few times. Trimming took off 2 bases at V and 8 bases at J, with 21 bases between the two ends. Germline CDR1 is LNHNV and CDR2 is YYDKDF (reference sequence). CDR3 length: 16 amino acids. This entry belongs to a study of blood T cell repertoires in COVID-19. Looking at the study overall: Specimens from acute and convalescent COVID-19 originated in the United States, Italy and Spain.

Clones were sequenced by immunoSEQ multiplex PCR, and TCRdb holds only the in-frame ones, with some missing. The sample lists under 250,000 clones, around 83% occurring once. The specimen was peripheral blood. This TCR was recovered from a woman between 40 and 50 years old who had recovered from COVID-19. The chain combines TRBV15 with TRBJ1-2, with TRBD1 as a possible D gene (6 bases). The CDR3 protein is CATSRRGGESLSGYTF. Written as DNA, the CDR3 is TGTGCCACCAGCAGACGGGGGGGCGAATCCTTATCGGGCTACACCTTC.